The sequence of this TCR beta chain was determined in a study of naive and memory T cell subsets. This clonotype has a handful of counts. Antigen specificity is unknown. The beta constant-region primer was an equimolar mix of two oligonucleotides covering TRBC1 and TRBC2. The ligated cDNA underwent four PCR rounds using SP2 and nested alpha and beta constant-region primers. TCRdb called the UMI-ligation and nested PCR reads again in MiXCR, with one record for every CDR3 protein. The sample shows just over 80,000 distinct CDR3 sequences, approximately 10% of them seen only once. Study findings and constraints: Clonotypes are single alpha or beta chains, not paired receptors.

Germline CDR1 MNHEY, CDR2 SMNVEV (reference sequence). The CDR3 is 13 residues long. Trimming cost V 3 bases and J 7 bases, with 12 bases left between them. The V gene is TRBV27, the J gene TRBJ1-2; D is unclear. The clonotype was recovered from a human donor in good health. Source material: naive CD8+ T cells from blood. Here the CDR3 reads CASSLGSVGGYTF. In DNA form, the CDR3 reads TGTGCCAGCAGTTTGGGGTCGGTAGGTGGCTACACCTTC.